The 5 T cell receptor beta chains presented below share a single source sample, sequenced in a study of shared clonotypes between healthy human individuals. Only in-frame clones appear in the TCRdb table, and some are missing; sequencing was by immunoSEQ multiplex PCR. The sample shows some 470,000 clones, about three quarters of them seen only once. Sequenced: PBMCs. The receptors come from a woman between 40 and 50 years old in good health. Some clones in this sample may be carry-over from other donors' samples.

In this sample, this clone turned up a few times. The V gene is TRBV30, the J gene TRBJ1-3, with TRBD1 matching 10 bases. The germline gives CDR1 GTSNPN, CDR2 SVGIG (reference sequence). The CDR3 extends over 13 amino acids. Losses at the gene ends were 8 bases for V and 2 bases for J; bases not matched to a gene: 3. The CDR3 loop is CATGQGPGNTIYF. For the CDR3, the DNA is TGTGCCACGGGACAGGGGCCTGGAAACACCATATATTTT. Complete variable domain (other parts from reference TRBV30 and TRBJ1-3): SQTIHQWPATLVQPVGSPLSLECTVEGTSNPNLYWYRQAAGRGLQLLFYSVGIGQISSEVPQNLSASRPQDRQFILSSKKLLLSDSGFYLCATGQGPGNTIYFGEGSWLTVV.

To note about this clone: This likely reflects a read error, since a far larger clone is one base away. The chain links TRBV6-5 to TRBJ2-5, with a weak D call TRBD2 (6 bases). Near its end, the DNA agrees better with TRBJ2-7, so the J call may be wrong. The CDR3 consists of 15 residues. Germline V gives CDR1 MNHEY, CDR2 SVGAGI. Written as DNA, the CDR3 is TGTGCCAGCAGTTATTCGCCTGGCGGGAACTACGAGCAGTACTTC. Amino acid sequence: CASSYSPGGNYEQYF.

This chain uses TRBV10-1 with TRBJ2-4; 10 bases align to TRBD2. Germline CDR1 and CDR2: WNHNN and SYGVQD (reference sequence). V shed 6 bases and J 11 bases; nucleotides not matched to a gene: 10. The CDR3 has 14 amino acids. CDR3 nucleotide sequence: TGCGCCAGCAGCGCGGGGACTAGCGAAGGCGTTCAGTACTTC. Encoded protein: CASSAGTSEGVQYF.

The chain has TRBV6-1 and TRBJ2-1; 14 bases match TRBD2. After removal of 4 bases from V and 12 bases from J, the junction contained 8 bases not matched to a gene. The CDR3 is 15 residues long. Germline V gene data show CDR1 as MNHNS and CDR2 as SASEGT. The CDR3 spells CASSASGTSGGGQFF. CDR3 in DNA: TGTGCCAGCAGTGCCTCCGGGACTAGCGGGGGTGGGCAGTTCTTC.

CDR3 nucleotides: TGCAGCGTTGATCTCGTACGGGAGGAGGAGACCCAGTACTTC. Encoded protein: CSVDLVREEETQYF. J is TRBJ2-5 and V is TRBV29-1; 7 nucleotides align to TRBD2. The CDR3 spans 14 residues. Unmatched junction bases numbered 9, after V lost 3 bases and J lost 5 bases. CDR1 is SQVTM, CDR2 ANQGSEA, per germline.